This record covers a single TCR beta chain. This clonotype has a count of ten or more. Qualities for individual bases were not recorded, and no much larger clone is one base off. According to the study, the label for this sample's treatment or condition signals: live attenuated yellow fever vaccine strain. A standard Ficoll-Paque protocol was used to isolate PBMCs from peripheral blood. RNA from sorted memory subsets was extracted with the RNeasy Micro Kit. The record originates from a study of T cells after yellow fever vaccination (dated by TCRdb to about 2019). For the wider study: Using CD3, CD45RA, CCR7 and CD95 staining, memory subsets (EM, EMRA, CM and Tscm) were sorted on a BD FACS Aria III. Libraries from fractions with low cell numbers were prepared with the SMART-Seq v4 Ultra Low Input RNA kit. To track T-cell clones before and after primary and booster YFV17D yellow fever vaccination, bulk TCR alpha and beta repertoires were sequenced longitudinally. The cohort comprised two healthy male donors, one aged 18 to 29 and one aged 30 to 40 years. Bulk PBMC replicates and cell subsets were isolated from blood drawn at multiple timepoints before and after both primary and secondary immunization. Sorting of memory subsets took place on days 0, 15 and 45 and at 18 months after primary vaccination, as well as on days 0, 15 and 45 after the 30-year booster.

Results the study describes overall, beyond this receptor: The secondary T-cell response was found to be weaker but faster than the primary response, with a peak reached on day 5 rather than on day 15. In the sorted memory subsets on day 0, nearly all vaccine-responding clonotypes were below the level of detection. Most clones expanded after primary vaccination (approximately 96% of CD4 and 88% of CD8) were re-detected after the booster, suggesting that broad memory maintenance occurred. A small share of clonotypes occurred in both CD4 and CD8 compartments, likely arising from convergent recombination. The study included only two donors, which limits how far the findings can be generalized. FACS-sorted repertoires could contain abundant contaminating clonotypes from the bulk population, so computational filtering was required.

Trimming at the junction amounts to 3 bases on V and 0 bases on J, and the germline ends lie 12 bases apart. In the germline V gene, CDR1 corresponds to SGHDT and CDR2 to YYEEEE. The CDR3 contains 16 residues, cysteine and phenylalanine counted. The kept DNA is CDR3 alone, 48 bases in frame from the first base. Synthesis of TCR cDNA relied on 5'RACE template switching, a step that introduced a universal primer site along with unique molecular identifiers. Priming of cDNA synthesis was performed from both the TCR alpha and TCR beta constant segments. Two PCR steps were used to amplify libraries, with sample barcodes and sequencing adapters being added in the second step. Sequencing of the libraries was done on either Illumina HiSeq 2500 (2x100 bp) or NovaSeq (2x150 bp). Turning to the authors' computational methods: Reads were demultiplexed and collapsed into UMI consensus sequences with MIGEC, and V(D)J alignment was performed with MiXCR. Vaccine-responding clonotypes were defined with edgeR using replicate PBMC samples, requiring FDR below 0.01 and a log2 fold change above 5 up to day 15. CD4 or CD8 identity was assigned to each bulk clonotype according to whether the clonotype was present at higher abundance in the sequenced CD4 repertoire or the sequenced CD8 repertoire. Clonotype frequencies in memory subsets were weighted by FACS-sorted cell numbers to estimate each clone's distribution across memory phenotypes. Using fastp at Q25 and MiXCR, TCRdb reprocessed the public reads and kept productive beta chains. Rows matching on CDR3 protein sequence are summarized as one entry with the most common DNA and genes. Here the V and J calls rest on TCRdb's processing, not on the authors' analysis. For this sample there are about 20,000 distinct CDR3 sequences; 4% to 6% appear just once. Approximately 20% of the sample belongs to the ten largest clones.

Recombination connected TRBV5-6 to TRBJ2-2, with TRBD1 perhaps the D gene, on 5 matching bases. This material consisted of PBMCs, either bulk or a sorted T-cell subset (CD4+, CD8+, memory, or dextramer-sorted; not recorded which), taken 35 to 50 days after the first yellow fever vaccination. This clonotype was sampled from a man aged 18 to 35 who received the YFV17D yellow fever vaccine. The CDR3 corresponds to CASSSYRLANTGELFF. Here is the DNA: TGTGCCAGCAGCTCCTACAGGCTCGCGAACACCGGGGAGCTGTTTTTT. Supplemented by the reference TRBV5-6 and TRBJ2-2 proteins around the CDR3, the complete variable domain is DAGVTQSPTHLIKTRGQQVTLRCSPKSGHDTVSWYQQALGQGPQFIFQYYEEEERQRGNFPDRFSGHQFPNYSSELNVNALLLGDSALYLCASSSYRLANTGELFFGEGSRLTVL.